Listed below are T cell receptor beta chains from one sample, sequenced in a study of shared clonotypes between healthy human individuals. Assay used: immunoSEQ multiplex PCR; TCRdb lists only in-frame clones, some missing. The sample gives 450,000 to 700,000 clones, less than 97% of which show up once; 0.09% to 0.13% is in the top ten. The sequencing sample was made of naive CD8+ T cells sorted from blood. These receptors all come from a young woman in good health. Each CDR3 is given with its conserved first and last residue. D genes are given only for firm matches. Clone sizes are given selectively: once, few, many, or a class where the clone is expanded.

NA TRBJ2-2 NA TRBV6-6 CASRETGELFF TGTGCCAGCAGAGAAACCGGGGAGCTGTTTTTT
TRBD2 TRBJ2-2 NA TRBV4-2 CASSWDYYTGELFF TGTGCCAGCAGCTGGGACTATTACACCGGGGAGCTGTTTTTT
NA TRBJ1-1 NA TRBV7-9 CASSLGTGTEAFF TGTGCCAGCAGCTTAGGGACGGGGACTGAAGCTTTCTTT
NA TRBJ2-7 NA TRBV27 CASSSSTAYEQYF TGTGCCAGCAGTTCGTCGACAGCATACGAGCAGTACTTC
NA TRBJ2-5 NA TRBV15 CTASRVGVRTQYF TGTACCGCCAGCAGAGTTGGGGTTCGGACCCAGTACTTC
NA TRBJ2-5 NA TRBV5-1 CASSLGQDNQETQYF TGCGCCAGCAGCTTGGGTCAGGACAACCAAGAGACCCAGTACTTC
NA TRBJ2-1 NA TRBV27 CASSLRPNNEQFF TGTGCCAGCAGTTTAAGGCCAAACAATGAGCAGTTCTTC
NA TRBJ2-7 NA TRBV4-1 CASSQGSQGSAYEQYF TGCGCCAGCAGCCAAGGCTCGCAGGGCTCTGCCTACGAGCAGTACTTC
TRBD2 TRBJ2-7 NA TRBV27 CATGLAETYEQYF TGTGCCACCGGACTAGCGGAAACCTACGAGCAGTACTTC
TRBD1 TRBJ2-2 NA TRBV29-1 CSAQGVGELFF TGCAGCGCCCAGGGGGTCGGGGAGCTGTTTTTT
TRBD1 TRBJ2-5 NA TRBV28 CASSSQIYPRGQGQETQYF TGTGCCAGCAGTTCTCAAATCTACCCCCGGGGACAGGGCCAAGAGACCCAGTACTTC
TRBD1 TRBJ1-2 NA TRBV9 CASSGWGGQQLNYGYTF TGTGCCAGCAGCGGATGGGGGGGACAGCAACTTAACTATGGCTACACCTTC
TRBD1 TRBJ1-1 NA TRBV6-6 CATSYRGRKTEAFF TGTGCCACCAGTTACAGGGGGCGCAAAACTGAAGCTTTCTTT
NA TRBJ2-3 once TRBV29-1 CSVEDGARSGAQYF TGCAGCGTTGAAGATGGGGCACGCTCGGGGGCGCAGTATTTT
TRBD2 TRBJ2-7 NA TRBV6-6 CAIAAGGGSYEQYF TGTGCCATAGCCGCGGGAGGAGGCTCCTACGAGCAGTACTTC
NA TRBJ1-1 few TRBV5-6 CASSPSVRTEAFF TGTGCCAGCAGCCCCAGCGTGAGGACTGAAGCTTTCTTT